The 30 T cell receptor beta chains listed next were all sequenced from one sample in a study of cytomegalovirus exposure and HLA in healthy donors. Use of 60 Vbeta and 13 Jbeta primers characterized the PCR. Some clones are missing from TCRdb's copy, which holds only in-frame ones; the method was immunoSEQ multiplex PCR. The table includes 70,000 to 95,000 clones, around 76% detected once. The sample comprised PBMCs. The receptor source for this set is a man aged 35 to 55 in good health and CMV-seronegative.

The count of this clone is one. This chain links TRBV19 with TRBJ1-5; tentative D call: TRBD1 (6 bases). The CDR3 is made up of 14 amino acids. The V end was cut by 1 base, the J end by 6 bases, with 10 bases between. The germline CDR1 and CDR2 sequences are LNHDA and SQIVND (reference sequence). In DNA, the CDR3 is TGTGCCAGTAGTATAGTCGGGGGGCTTCAGCCCCAGCATTTT. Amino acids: CASSIVGGLQPQHF.

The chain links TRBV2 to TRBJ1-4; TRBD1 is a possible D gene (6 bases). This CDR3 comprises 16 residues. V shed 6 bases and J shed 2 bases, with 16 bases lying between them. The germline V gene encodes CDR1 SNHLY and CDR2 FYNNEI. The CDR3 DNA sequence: TGTGCCAGCAGGGGGGCAGGGTTTGGCACTAATGAAAAACTGTTTTTT. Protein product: CASRGAGFGTNEKLFF.

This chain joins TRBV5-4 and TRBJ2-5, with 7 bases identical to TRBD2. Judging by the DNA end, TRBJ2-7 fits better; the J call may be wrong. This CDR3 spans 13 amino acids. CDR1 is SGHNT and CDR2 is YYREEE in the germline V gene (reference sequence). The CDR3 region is CASSYGRKDEQYF. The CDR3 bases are TGTGCCAGCAGCTACGGGAGGAAGGACGAGCAGTACTTC.

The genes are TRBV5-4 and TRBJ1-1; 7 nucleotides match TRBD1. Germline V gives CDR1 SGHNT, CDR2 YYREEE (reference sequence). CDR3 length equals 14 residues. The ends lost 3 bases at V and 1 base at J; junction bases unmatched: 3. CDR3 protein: CASSWGQTNTEAFF. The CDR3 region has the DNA TGTGCCAGCAGCTGGGGACAGACGAACACTGAAGCTTTCTTT.

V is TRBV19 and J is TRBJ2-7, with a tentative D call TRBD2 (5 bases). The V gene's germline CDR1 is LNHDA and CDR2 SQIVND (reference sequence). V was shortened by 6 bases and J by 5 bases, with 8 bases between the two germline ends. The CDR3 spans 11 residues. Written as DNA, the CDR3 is TGTGCCAGTAGGGTCGGGGACGAGCAGTACTTC. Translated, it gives CASRVGDEQYF.

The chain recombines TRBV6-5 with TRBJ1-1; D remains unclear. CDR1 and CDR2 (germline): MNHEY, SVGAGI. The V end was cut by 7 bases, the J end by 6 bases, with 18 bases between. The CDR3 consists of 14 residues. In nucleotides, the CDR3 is TGTGCCAGCAAACTAAACCGGGATTTCGCTGAAGCTTTCTTT. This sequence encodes CASKLNRDFAEAFF.

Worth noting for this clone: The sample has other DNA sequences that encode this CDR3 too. This CDR3 is CASSLDRNNEQFF. CDR3 coding DNA: TGCGCCAGCAGCCTAGACAGAAACAATGAGCAGTTCTTC. The chain uses TRBV5-1 and TRBJ2-1, with a weak D call TRBD1 (5 bases). The CDR3 length is 13 residues. Trimming took 4 bases from V and 5 from J, leaving 10 bases between them. Germline V CDR1 and CDR2: SGHRS, YFSETQ.

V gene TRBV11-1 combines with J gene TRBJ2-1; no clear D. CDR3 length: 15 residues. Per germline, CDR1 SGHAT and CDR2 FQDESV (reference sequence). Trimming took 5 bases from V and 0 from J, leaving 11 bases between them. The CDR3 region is CASSPTPGSYNEQFF. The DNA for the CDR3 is TGTGCCAGCAGCCCGACGCCGGGCTCCTACAATGAGCAGTTCTTC. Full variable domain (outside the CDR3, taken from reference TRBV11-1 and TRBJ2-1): EAEVAQSPRYKITEKSQAVAFWCDPISGHATLYWYRQILGQGPELLVQFQDESVVDDSQLPKDRFSAERLKGVDSTLKIQPAELGDSAMYLCASSPTPGSYNEQFFGPGTRLTVL.

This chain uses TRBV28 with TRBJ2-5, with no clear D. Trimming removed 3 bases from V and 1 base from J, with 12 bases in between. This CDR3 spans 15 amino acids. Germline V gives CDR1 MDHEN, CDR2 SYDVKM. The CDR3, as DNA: TGTGCCAGCAGTTTCCCCAAGCGACTCCAAGAGACCCAGTACTTC. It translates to CASSFPKRLQETQYF.

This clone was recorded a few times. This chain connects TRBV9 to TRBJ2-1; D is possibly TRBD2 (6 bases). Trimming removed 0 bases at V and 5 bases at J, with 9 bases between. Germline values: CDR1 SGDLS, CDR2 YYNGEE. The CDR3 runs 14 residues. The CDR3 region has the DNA TGTGCCAGCAGCGTAGGGGACTTCAACAATGAGCAGTTCTTC. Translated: CASSVGDFNNEQFF.

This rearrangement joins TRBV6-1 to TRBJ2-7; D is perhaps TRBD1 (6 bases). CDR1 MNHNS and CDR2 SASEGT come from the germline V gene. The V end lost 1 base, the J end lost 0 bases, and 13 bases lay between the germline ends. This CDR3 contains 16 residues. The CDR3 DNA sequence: TGTGCCAGCAGTGAAGGTTGGGACATCGTCTCCTACGAGCAGTACTTC. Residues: CASSEGWDIVSYEQYF.

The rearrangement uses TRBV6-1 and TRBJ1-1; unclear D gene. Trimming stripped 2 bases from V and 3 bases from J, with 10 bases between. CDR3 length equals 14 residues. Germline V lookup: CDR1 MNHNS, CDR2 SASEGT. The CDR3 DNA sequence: TGTGCCAGCAGTGAAATGGGCAGAGACACTGAAGCTTTCTTT. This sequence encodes CASSEMGRDTEAFF.

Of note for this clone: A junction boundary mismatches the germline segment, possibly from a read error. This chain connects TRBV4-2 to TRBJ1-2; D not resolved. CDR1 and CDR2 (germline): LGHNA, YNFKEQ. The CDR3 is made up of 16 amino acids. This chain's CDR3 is CASSKDLEGANYGYTF. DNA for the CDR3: TGTGCCAGCAGCAAAGATCTGGAGGGAGCTAACTATGGCTACACCTTC.

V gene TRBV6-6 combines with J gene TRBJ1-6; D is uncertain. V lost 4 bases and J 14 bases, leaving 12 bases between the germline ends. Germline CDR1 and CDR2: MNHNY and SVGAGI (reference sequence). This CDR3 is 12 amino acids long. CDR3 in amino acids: CASSLEPSSLHF. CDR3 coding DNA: TGTGCCAGCAGTTTAGAGCCCTCGTCCCTCCACTTT.

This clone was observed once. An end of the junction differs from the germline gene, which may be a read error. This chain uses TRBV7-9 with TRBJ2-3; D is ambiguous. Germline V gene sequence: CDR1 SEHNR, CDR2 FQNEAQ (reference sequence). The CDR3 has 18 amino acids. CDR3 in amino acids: CSSSLVRILPASTDTQYF. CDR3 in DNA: TGTTCCAGCAGCTTAGTGAGGATCCTCCCGGCTAGCACAGATACGCAGTATTTT.

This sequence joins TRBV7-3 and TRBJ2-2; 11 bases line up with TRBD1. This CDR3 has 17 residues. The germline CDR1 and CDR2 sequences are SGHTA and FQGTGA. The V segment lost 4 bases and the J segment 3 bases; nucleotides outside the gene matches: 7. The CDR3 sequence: CASSSKGGQGDTGELFF. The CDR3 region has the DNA TGTGCCAGCAGCTCTAAGGGGGGACAGGGGGACACCGGGGAGCTGTTTTTT. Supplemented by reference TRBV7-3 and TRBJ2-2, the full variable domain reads GAGVSQTPSNKVTEKGKYVELRCDPISGHTALYWYRQSLGQGPEFLIYFQGTGAADDSGLPNDRFFAVRPEGSVSTLKIQRTERGDSAVYLCASSSKGGQGDTGELFFGEGSRLTVL.

The CDR3 bases are TGTGCCATCAGTGAGGGCTCCAATGAGCAGTTCTTC. This gives the protein CAISEGSNEQFF. The chain has TRBV10-3 and TRBJ2-1; D is undetermined. Looked up from germline, CDR1 is ENHRY and CDR2 is SYGVKD. V gave up 2 bases and J gave up 6 bases, with 5 bases separating them. The CDR3 is 12 amino acids.

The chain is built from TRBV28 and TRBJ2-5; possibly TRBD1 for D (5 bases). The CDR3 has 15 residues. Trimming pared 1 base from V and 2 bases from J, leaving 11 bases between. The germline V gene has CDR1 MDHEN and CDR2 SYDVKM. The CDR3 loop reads CASSLLLGVQETQYF. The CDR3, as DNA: TGTGCCAGCAGTTTATTATTAGGGGTACAAGAGACCCAGTACTTC.

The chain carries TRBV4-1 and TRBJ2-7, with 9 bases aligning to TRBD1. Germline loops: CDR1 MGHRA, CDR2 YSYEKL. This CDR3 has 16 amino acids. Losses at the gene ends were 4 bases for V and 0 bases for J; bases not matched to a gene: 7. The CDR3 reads CASSLGTGTISYEQYF. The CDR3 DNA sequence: TGCGCCAGCAGCCTCGGGACAGGGACCATCTCCTACGAGCAGTACTTC.

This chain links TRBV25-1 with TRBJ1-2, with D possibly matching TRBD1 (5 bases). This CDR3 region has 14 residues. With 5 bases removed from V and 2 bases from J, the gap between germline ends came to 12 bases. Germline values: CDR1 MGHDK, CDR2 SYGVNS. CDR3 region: CASSLGTSNYGYTF. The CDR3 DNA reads TGTGCCAGCAGTCTCGGGACTTCCAACTATGGCTACACCTTC.

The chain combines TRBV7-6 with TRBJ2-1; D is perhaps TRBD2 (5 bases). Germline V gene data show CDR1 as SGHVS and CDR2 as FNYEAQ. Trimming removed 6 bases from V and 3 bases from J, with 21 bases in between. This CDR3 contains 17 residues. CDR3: CASSEFPPLAIYNEQFF. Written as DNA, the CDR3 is TGTGCCAGCAGTGAATTCCCTCCTCTAGCCATCTACAATGAGCAGTTCTTC.

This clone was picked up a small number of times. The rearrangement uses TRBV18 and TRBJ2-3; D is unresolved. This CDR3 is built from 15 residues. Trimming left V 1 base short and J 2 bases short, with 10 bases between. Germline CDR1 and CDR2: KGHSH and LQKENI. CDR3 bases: TGTGCCAGCTCACCACAAGCGACGGCCACAGATACGCAGTATTTT. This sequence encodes CASSPQATATDTQYF.

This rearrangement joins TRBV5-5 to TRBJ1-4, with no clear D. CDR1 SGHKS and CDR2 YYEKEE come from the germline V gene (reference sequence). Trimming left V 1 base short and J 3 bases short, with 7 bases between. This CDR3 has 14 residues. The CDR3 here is CASSLQAANEKLFF. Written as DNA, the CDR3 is TGTGCCAGCAGCTTGCAAGCGGCTAATGAAAAACTGTTTTTT.

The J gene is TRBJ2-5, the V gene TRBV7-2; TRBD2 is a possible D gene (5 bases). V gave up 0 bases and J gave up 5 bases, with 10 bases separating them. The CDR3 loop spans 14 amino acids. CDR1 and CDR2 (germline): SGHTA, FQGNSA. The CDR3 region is CASSLAGVRETQYF. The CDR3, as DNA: TGTGCCAGCAGCTTAGCGGGAGTAAGGGAGACCCAGTACTTC.

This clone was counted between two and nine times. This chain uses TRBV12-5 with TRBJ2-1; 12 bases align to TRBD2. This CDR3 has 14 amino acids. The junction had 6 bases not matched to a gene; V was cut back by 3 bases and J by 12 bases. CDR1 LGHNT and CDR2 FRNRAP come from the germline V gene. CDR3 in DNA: TGTGCTAGTGGTTTTTGGACTAGCGGGACGGGGCAGTTCTTC. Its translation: CASGFWTSGTGQFF.

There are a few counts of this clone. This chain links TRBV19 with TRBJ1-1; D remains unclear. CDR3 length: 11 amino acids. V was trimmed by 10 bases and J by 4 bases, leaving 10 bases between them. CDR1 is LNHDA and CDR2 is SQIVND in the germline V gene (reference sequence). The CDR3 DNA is TGTGCCACTTGGGAGGCCACTGAAGCTTTCTTT. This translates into CATWEATEAFF.

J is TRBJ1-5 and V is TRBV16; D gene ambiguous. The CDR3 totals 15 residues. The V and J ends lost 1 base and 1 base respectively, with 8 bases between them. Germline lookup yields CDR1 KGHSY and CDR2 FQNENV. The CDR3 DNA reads TGTGCCAGCAGCCAATTTGAGGAGAGCAATCAGCCCCAGCATTTT. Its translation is CASSQFEESNQPQHF.

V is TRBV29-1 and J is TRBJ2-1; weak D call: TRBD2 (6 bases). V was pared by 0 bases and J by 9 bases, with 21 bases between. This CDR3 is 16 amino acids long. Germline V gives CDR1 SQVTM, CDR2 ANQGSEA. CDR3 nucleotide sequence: TGCAGCGTTGAAGATGAGGCAGGGAGGATTTGGGGTGAGCAGTTCTTC. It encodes CSVEDEAGRIWGEQFF.

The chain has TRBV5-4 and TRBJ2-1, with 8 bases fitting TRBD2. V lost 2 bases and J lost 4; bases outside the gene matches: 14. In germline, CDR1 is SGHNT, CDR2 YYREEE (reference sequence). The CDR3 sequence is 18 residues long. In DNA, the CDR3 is TGTGCCAGCAGCTTTGGTTCTCGCGGGAGGAACTCATACAATGAGCAGTTCTTC. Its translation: CASSFGSRGRNSYNEQFF.

The CDR3: CASSSSSYEQYF. In DNA, the CDR3 is TGCGCCAGCAGCTCCTCCTCCTACGAGCAGTACTTC. V and J are TRBV5-1 and TRBJ2-7; D is unclear. In germline, CDR1 is SGHRS, CDR2 YFSETQ. This CDR3 region has 12 residues. V lost 3 bases and J lost 0, with 4 bases in between. Together with reference TRBV5-1 and TRBJ2-7, the CDR3 gives the full variable domain: KAGVTQTPRYLIKTRGQQVTLSCSPISGHRSVSWYQQTPGQGLQFLFEYFSETQRNKGNFPGRFSGRQFSNSRSEMNVSTLELGDSALYLCASSSSSYEQYFGPGTRLTVT.